Below, 30 T cell receptor beta chains from the same sample are listed, as sequenced in a study of blood T cells in healthy people across ages. Alongside a J-beta primer mix, a sample-barcoded 5' primer served in a second PCR lasting roughly 7 to 12 cycles. TCRdb re-analysed the 5' RACE reads in MiXCR, keeping a single row per CDR3 protein. Of 600,000 to 1,000,000 distinct CDR3 sequences in the sample, roughly 50% are singletons; the top ten hold about 20%. The sequenced material came from blood. These receptors were taken from a man aged 30-40 years in good health.

The chain links TRBV7-2 to TRBJ1-2; D gene uncertain. Germline loops: CDR1 SGHTA, CDR2 FQGNSA. V shed 2 bases and J shed 4 bases, with 8 bases lying between them. CDR3 size: 13 residues. The CDR3 loop is CASSLSRIYGYTF. The CDR3 DNA follows: TGTGCCAGCAGCTTAAGTAGGATCTATGGCTACACCTTC.

The chain combines TRBV5-1 with TRBJ2-7; D remains ambiguous. The CDR3 loop spans 15 amino acids. V lost 0 bases, J lost 5 bases, and 15 bases lay in between. CDR1 and CDR2 from the germline V gene are SGHRS and YFSETQ. CDR3 bases: TGCGCCAGCAGCTTGGATGAGCGTAGGGTCCACGAGCAGTACTTC. It codes for CASSLDERRVHEQYF.

This clonotype appeared a few times. The J gene is TRBJ2-1, the V gene TRBV4-3; TRBD2 matches 11 bases. Trimming removed 6 bases from V and 4 bases from J; junction bases left unmatched: 11. From germline, CDR1 is LGHNA and CDR2 YSLEER. The CDR3 sequence is 17 residues long. Here the CDR3 DNA reads TGCGCCAGCAGGATCAACCTCGGGACTAGCGGTTACAATGAGCAGTTCTTC. Encoded protein: CASRINLGTSGYNEQFF.

With respect to this clonotype: At one end, the junction sequence differs from germline, possibly due to a read error. The rearrangement links TRBV29-1 to TRBJ2-1; possibly TRBD2 for D (5 bases). The CDR3 consists of 14 residues. CDR1 and CDR2 (germline): SQVTM, ANQGSEA. Here the CDR3 reads CSVAVGGPYNVQFF. In nucleotides, the CDR3 is TGCAGCGTCGCCGTAGGAGGCCCCTACAATGTGCAGTTCTTC.

This clonotype was seen just once. The rearrangement joins TRBV7-2 to TRBJ2-2; 8 nucleotides line up with TRBD1. The V segment lost 3 bases and the J segment 2 bases; nucleotides outside the gene matches: 8. The CDR3 totals 17 residues. CDR1 is SGHTA and CDR2 is FQGNSA in the germline V gene. CDR3 protein: CASSLQSTGANTGELFF. The CDR3 coding sequence is TGTGCCAGCAGCTTGCAATCGACAGGGGCCAACACCGGGGAGCTGTTTTTT.

The chain couples TRBV6-2 or TRBV6-3 to TRBJ2-3, with a weak D call TRBD1 (6 bases). CDR3 size: 16 residues. V was clipped by 4 bases and J by 3 bases, with 17 bases between them. CDR1 is MNHEY and CDR2 is SVGEGT in the germline V gene. The CDR3 DNA sequence: TGTGCCAGCAGTTCCACAGGGAAGAGCCGTACAGATACGCAGTATTTT. Its translation is CASSSTGKSRTDTQYF.

In this sample, this clonotype turned up a few times. The rearrangement links TRBV5-1 to TRBJ1-1; no clear D gene. This CDR3 is built from 13 residues. The germline CDR1 and CDR2 sequences are SGHRS and YFSETQ. V dropped 4 bases and J dropped 7 bases, with 14 bases sitting between them. CDR3 bases: TGCGCCAGCAGCCTACCAAGCCTCAATGAAGCTTTCTTT. Protein product: CASSLPSLNEAFF.

The V call is TRBV15, the J call TRBJ1-2; 11 bases are shared with TRBD1. Unmatched junction bases numbered 12, after V lost 7 bases and J lost 11 bases. Looked up from germline, CDR1 is LNHNV and CDR2 is YYDKDF (reference sequence). The CDR3 totals 14 residues. The CDR3 sequence is CATNAGTGGGSYTF. The CDR3 DNA is TGTGCCACCAACGCCGGGACAGGGGGAGGAAGTTACACCTTC.

V is TRBV6-6 and J is TRBJ2-1; D is perhaps TRBD1 (6 bases). V was pared by 7 bases and J by 8 bases, with 18 bases between. CDR3 length equals 14 residues. Germline assignment: CDR1 MNHNY and CDR2 SVGAGI (reference sequence). The CDR3 region is CASNLFDRRDEQFF. CDR3 nucleotide sequence: TGTGCCAGCAATCTCTTCGACAGGCGGGATGAGCAGTTCTTC.

The V and J genes are TRBV20-1 and TRBJ2-5; 13 nucleotides align to TRBD2. Looked up from germline, CDR1 is DFQATT and CDR2 is SNEGSKA (reference sequence). The CDR3 is made up of 17 amino acids. The J segment lost 3 bases and the V segment lost 6 bases, leaving 13 bases of the junction unmatched. CDR3 amino acids: CSASQLAGGINKETQYF. The CDR3 DNA sequence: TGCAGTGCCAGCCAACTAGCGGGGGGGATAAATAAAGAGACCCAGTACTTC.

J is TRBJ2-2 and V is TRBV7-8; D not certain. V lost 3 bases, J lost 0 bases, and 11 bases lay in between. The CDR3 covers 16 residues. Germline assignment: CDR1 SGHVS and CDR2 FQNEAQ. CDR3: CASSLTRSANTGELFF. CDR3 in DNA: TGTGCCAGCAGCTTGACGCGGTCCGCGAACACCGGGGAGCTGTTTTTT.

This clonotype has just a few counts. J is TRBJ2-7 and V is TRBV6-5; 8 nucleotides align to TRBD2. The germline V gene has CDR1 MNHEY and CDR2 SVGAGI. The CDR3 runs to 14 residues. V lost 10 bases and J lost 5; bases outside the gene matches: 13. The CDR3 region has the DNA TGTGCCACAACGCGGGACGGGGGGGCCCACGAGCAGTACTTC. Translated: CATTRDGGAHEQYF.

This clonotype was observed a single time. The rearrangement joins TRBV5-1 to TRBJ2-2; the D gene is possibly TRBD2 (6 bases). The germline V and J ends were trimmed by 4 bases and 4 bases, with 17 bases remaining between them. This CDR3 spans 16 amino acids. Germline CDR1 SGHRS, CDR2 YFSETQ. As DNA, the CDR3 is TGCGCCAGCAGCGACGGCGGGGCAACGGGCACCGGGGAGCTGTTTTTT. This encodes CASSDGGATGTGELFF.

This clonotype has at least ten counts. CDR3 loop: CACVTGAAKNIQYF. The CDR3 bases are TGTGCCTGCGTGACAGGGGCGGCCAAAAACATTCAGTACTTC. The chain carries TRBV30 and TRBJ2-4; 8 bases map to TRBD1. This CDR3 is 14 amino acids long. J was trimmed by 1 base and V by 6 bases; bases with no gene match: 5. Germline V gene lookup returns CDR1 GTSNPN and CDR2 SVGIG (reference sequence).

V is TRBV20-1 and J is TRBJ1-1; unclear D gene. Trimming shortened V by 1 base and J by 0 bases, and 9 bases separated the two germline ends. CDR1 and CDR2 from the germline V gene are DFQATT and SNEGSKA (reference sequence). The CDR3 totals 14 residues. The CDR3 DNA is TGCAGTGCTAGAGCGGGCGGGGTGAACACTGAAGCTTTCTTT. Translated, it gives CSARAGGVNTEAFF.

The rearrangement links TRBV9 to TRBJ1-2; no definite D call. Trimming shortened V by 0 bases and J by 5 bases, and 5 bases separated the two germline ends. The CDR3 consists of 12 residues. Germline CDR1 SGDLS, CDR2 YYNGEE. The CDR3 loop reads CASSVGPYGYTF. DNA of the CDR3: TGTGCCAGCAGCGTAGGACCGTATGGCTACACCTTC.

This clonotype was picked up a small number of times. The CDR3 protein is CASSLGQGEYEQYF. In DNA form, the CDR3 reads TGTGCCAGCAGCCTGGGACAGGGGGAATACGAGCAGTACTTC. The genes are TRBV11-1 and TRBJ2-7, with TRBD1 matching 11 bases. Trimming took 5 bases from V and 4 from J; bases not matched to a gene: 4. This CDR3 has 14 residues. The germline gives CDR1 SGHAT, CDR2 FQDESV (reference sequence).

This clonotype was found a few times. The gene calls are TRBV4-3 and TRBJ1-2; perhaps TRBD1 as D (5 bases). This CDR3 is built from 13 residues. The V and J ends lost 4 bases and 8 bases respectively, with 14 bases between them. Germline CDR1 and CDR2: LGHNA and YSLEER. The CDR3 region is CASSLDGTRGYTF. DNA of the CDR3: TGCGCCAGCAGCCTGGACGGGACCAGAGGCTACACCTTC.

V usage is TRBV28 and J usage is TRBJ2-7, with D unclear. The CDR3 spans 14 residues. CDR1 is MDHEN and CDR2 is SYDVKM in the germline V gene. V was clipped by 6 bases and J by 0 bases, with 12 bases between them. CDR3 in amino acids: CASSRATLSYEQYF. Here the CDR3 DNA reads TGTGCCAGCAGCCGAGCCACCCTCTCCTACGAGCAGTACTTC.

A single count supports this clonotype. The V and J genes are TRBV6-1 and TRBJ2-7, with 8 bases lining up with TRBD1. The CDR3 has 12 residues. The V gene's germline CDR1 is MNHNS and CDR2 SASEGT. J was trimmed by 3 bases and V by 10 bases; bases with no gene match: 5. CDR3: CATFDRGYEQYF. The CDR3, as DNA: TGTGCCACCTTTGACAGGGGCTACGAGCAGTACTTC.

This clonotype came up once. CDR3 protein: CASRQVTAPYNEQFF. The CDR3 region has the DNA TGTGCCAGCAGGCAAGTGACGGCGCCATACAATGAGCAGTTCTTC. The chain employs TRBV7-8 and TRBJ2-1, with D hard to call. The CDR3 contains 15 residues. Germline CDR1 SGHVS, CDR2 FQNEAQ. Trimming removed 6 bases from V and 4 bases from J, with 16 bases in between.

This clonotype was recorded a few times. J is TRBJ1-1 and V is TRBV10-3; D unresolved. V lost 6 bases, J lost 1 base, and 9 bases lay in between. Germline CDR1 and CDR2: ENHRY and SYGVKD. The CDR3 totals 13 residues. The CDR3 nucleotides read TGTGCCATCAGCGGGGTAGAGAACACTGAAGCTTTCTTT. Its protein is CAISGVENTEAFF.

The V and J genes are TRBV28 and TRBJ1-2, with a tentative D call TRBD1 (6 bases). V lost 4 bases and J 6 bases, leaving 15 bases between the germline ends. CDR1 and CDR2 (germline): MDHEN, SYDVKM. The CDR3 has 14 residues. The CDR3 protein is CASSSPGQGDGYTF. The CDR3 bases are TGTGCCAGCAGTTCACCGGGACAAGGGGATGGCTACACCTTC.

CDR3 region: CASSSSTGEETQYF. Written as DNA, the CDR3 is TGTGCCAGCAGCAGCTCGACGGGGGAAGAGACCCAGTACTTC. The genes are TRBV3-1 and TRBJ2-5, with D possibly being TRBD2 (6 bases). The V gene lost 5 bases and the J gene lost 3 bases, with 13 bases spanning the gap. The CDR3 covers 14 residues. Germline CDR1 and CDR2: LGHDT and YNNKEL (reference sequence).

The chain carries TRBV6-5 and TRBJ2-1; the D gene could be TRBD1 or TRBD2 (5 bases each). V was clipped by 6 bases and J by 8 bases, with 20 bases between them. The CDR3 has 15 amino acids. CDR1 and CDR2 (germline): MNHEY, SVGAGI. The CDR3 spells CASRETQGRHDEQFF. CDR3 sequence (DNA): TGTGCCAGCAGGGAAACCCAGGGACGTCACGATGAGCAGTTCTTC.

The chain couples TRBV28 to TRBJ2-7; the D gene is possibly TRBD2 (5 bases). The CDR3 is 16 amino acids. V was trimmed by 5 bases and J by 2 bases, leaving 19 bases between them. Germline CDR1 reads MDHEN; CDR2 reads SYDVKM. For the CDR3, the DNA is TGTGCCAGCAGTCCCCGAGGCCTAGCCATAACCTACGAGCAGTACTTC. Protein product: CASSPRGLAITYEQYF.

This clonotype was seen a handful of times. V usage is TRBV7-2 and J usage is TRBJ2-7; 8 nucleotides align to TRBD2. Germline V gene sequence: CDR1 SGHTA, CDR2 FQGNSA. V dropped 2 bases and J dropped 4; count of bases not matched to a gene: 7. CDR3 length: 15 residues. CDR3 sequence: CASSLFGTRTYEQYF. CDR3 sequence (DNA): TGTGCCAGCAGCTTATTTGGGACTAGGACATACGAGCAGTACTTC. The variable domain in full, completed from reference TRBV7-2 and TRBJ2-7, reads GAGVSQSPSNKVTEKGKDVELRCDPISGHTALYWYRQSLGQGLEFLIYFQGNSAPDKSGLPSDRFSAERTGGSVSTLTIQRTQQEDSAVYLCASSLFGTRTYEQYFGPGTRLTVT.

The chain combines TRBV29-1 with TRBJ2-1, with 11 bases identical to TRBD2. The CDR3 has 14 amino acids. V was clipped by 7 bases and J by 10 bases; unmatched bases: 12. The germline CDR1 and CDR2 sequences are SQVTM and ANQGSEA. CDR3 in DNA: TGCAGCGCATACGGGCTAGCGGGAGGAGAGGAGCAGTTCTTC. Residues: CSAYGLAGGEEQFF.

The chain uses TRBV7-9 and TRBJ2-1; no reliable D call. The V and J ends lost 4 bases and 9 bases respectively, with 4 bases between them. The germline gives CDR1 SEHNR, CDR2 FQNEAQ (reference sequence). This CDR3 region has 10 residues. The CDR3 is CASSWGEQFF. The CDR3 region has the DNA TGTGCCAGCAGCTGGGGTGAGCAGTTCTTC.

This clonotype was recorded a few times. The genes are TRBV6-2 or TRBV6-3 and TRBJ2-1; no firm D call. Germline CDR1 is MNHEY and CDR2 is SVGEGT. Trimming shortened V by 6 bases and J by 0 bases, and 12 bases separated the two germline ends. The CDR3 spans 15 residues. CDR3 in DNA: TGTGCCAGCAGACCTACAGCCAGCTCCTACAATGAGCAGTTCTTC. Its translation is CASRPTASSYNEQFF.